This TCR beta chain was retrieved from a study of T cell changes during pregnancy in multiple sclerosis. The assay was immunoSEQ multiplex PCR, and TCRdb's table has in-frame clones only and misses some. Among some 74,000 clones listed, 85% to 95% were seen once. This CDR3 region has 14 residues. Looked up from germline, CDR1 is SNHLY and CDR2 is FYNNEI. Trimming pared 4 bases from V and 0 bases from J, leaving 9 bases between. The starting material was peripheral blood, obtained before pregnancy. V and J are TRBV2 and TRBJ1-2; no clear D gene. The TCR originated in a female donor with multiple sclerosis, enrolled in a pregnancy study. The DNA of the CDR3 is TGTGCCAGCAGTGGTGTGGTAGCTAACTATGGCTACACCTTC. It encodes CASSGVVANYGYTF.